This TCR beta chain was recorded in a study of control samples from healthy donors and cancer patients (dated by TCRdb to the early 2020s). The method was the immunoSEQ multiplex PCR assay. This is the immuneACCESS table as TCRdb keeps it, with only in-frame sequences that have V and J called. A part of the clones is gone; compared with another copy, unresolved V genes explain less than half, and the rest is unexplained. In all, the sample holds around 83,000 clones, and 80% to 95% of those were seen once. The top ten hold 1.3% of the sample. On this clone itself: Its antigen target is currently unknown. No much larger clone exists at a distance of one base, and base qualities are not known.

The source of this sequence is a woman aged 40 to 49 with lung cancer. The sample taken for sequencing was PBMCs.

The sequenced DNA is TGTGCCAGCAGCTTAGGGACAGGGGCCACCGGGGAGCTGTTTTTT. This codes for CASSLGTGATGELFF. The sequence is built from TRBV7-9 and TRBJ2-2; 9 of the junction bases match TRBD1. Looking up the germline V gene (reference sequence) yields CDR1 SEHNR and CDR2 FQNEAQ. The CDR3 runs 15 amino acids, cysteine and phenylalanine included. The read is trimmed to its CDR3 DNA, 45 bases read in frame from base 1. Unmatched junction bases come to 1, with V trimmed by 1 base and J by 4 bases.